This T cell receptor beta chain was profiled in a study of blood T cell repertoires in COVID-19. Sequencing used immunoSEQ multiplex PCR; TCRdb keeps in-frame clones, though not all of them. In the table there are about 400,000 clones, roughly 84% of which are singletons. From germline, CDR1 is SGHNT and CDR2 YYREEE (reference sequence). V was trimmed by 5 bases and J by 7 bases, leaving 15 bases between them. The CDR3 consists of 14 residues. This TCR was sampled from a woman in her twenties or thirties who had recovered from COVID-19. Sequencing was done on a sample of PBMCs or T cells enriched from blood (not recorded which). The J gene is TRBJ2-2, the V gene TRBV5-4; TRBD2 is a possible D gene (6 bases). CDR3 sequence: CASRTGGRGGELFF. CDR3 in DNA: TGTGCCAGCAGGACCGGGGGACGTGGCGGGGAGCTGTTTTTT.